This TCR beta chain was identified in a study of blood T cell repertoires in COVID-19. Study information: The United States, Italy and Spain supplied acute and convalescent COVID-19 samples. Nucleic acid was either cDNA or gDNA, and it came from T cells, B-cell-depleted T cells, or PBMCs.

This clone turned up a few times. Sequencing used immunoSEQ multiplex PCR; TCRdb keeps in-frame clones, though not all of them. The repertoire holds more than 85,000 clones, with 65% to 90% as singletons. Categorization into cohorts depended on clinical history that participants reported. Among Cohort 3 donors, those recovered had two negative PCRs, clearance, or symptom resolution. Trimming stripped 0 bases from V and 5 bases from J, with 15 bases between. Germline lookup yields CDR1 SGHRS and CDR2 YFSETQ. The CDR3 sequence is 15 residues long. Sequenced material: PBMCs or T cells enriched from blood (not recorded which). The rearrangement links TRBV5-1 to TRBJ2-7, with D possibly being TRBD2 (7 bases). The sequence derives from a woman aged 50 to 65 who had recovered from COVID-19. The CDR3 nucleotides read TGCGCCAGCAGCTTGGACGGGGGGCAGGTTAACGAGCAGTACTTC. This encodes CASSLDGGQVNEQYF. The full variable domain, completed using reference TRBV5-1 and TRBJ2-7, is KAGVTQTPRYLIKTRGQQVTLSCSPISGHRSVSWYQQTPGQGLQFLFEYFSETQRNKGNFPGRFSGRQFSNSRSEMNVSTLELGDSALYLCASSLDGGQVNEQYFGPGTRLTVT.